The present entry profiles one T cell receptor (beta chain) with its context. V lost 5 bases, J lost 5 bases, and 9 bases lay in between. Germline-derived CDR1 and CDR2 are MDHEN and SYDVKM. The CDR3 runs to 12 residues. These data belong to a study of blood T cell repertoires in COVID-19. About the research overall: Donors in the United States, Italy and Spain gave samples during acute or convalescent COVID-19. PBMCs, B-cell-depleted T cells, or T cells provided the cDNA or gDNA that made up the material.

The authors' processing: Estimation of nucleated cell counts relied on the amplification of reference gene primers. TCRdb keeps only in-frame clones here, not all; method: immunoSEQ multiplex PCR. For V, J and clone size, that table is used; D and trimming come from the DNA. The sample consists of about 72,000 clones, about nine tenths of them appearing once. This sequence was found in a woman between 55 and 75 years old with acute or convalescent COVID-19. The chain recombines TRBV28 with TRBJ1-2; the D gene is possibly TRBD1 (5 bases). Material for sequencing was peripheral blood. CDR3 protein: CASSPQAYGYTF. The CDR3 DNA reads TGTGCCAGCAGTCCACAGGCATATGGCTACACCTTC.